The 11 T cell receptor beta chains below were found in one sample sequenced in a study of control samples from healthy donors and cancer patients. Sequencing used immunoSEQ multiplex PCR; TCRdb keeps in-frame clones, though not all of them. This table has 70,000 or so clones, approximately 87% appearing once. Specimen: blood. The receptors were gathered from a middle-aged man in good health.

The V call is TRBV5-1, the J call TRBJ2-1; D is unclear. CDR1 is SGHRS and CDR2 is YFSETQ in the germline V gene. The CDR3 is 15 residues long. Trimming took 2 bases from V and 0 from J, leaving 9 bases between them. Here the CDR3 reads CASSLMAGSYNEQFF. For the CDR3, the DNA is TGCGCCAGCAGCTTAATGGCTGGCTCCTACAATGAGCAGTTCTTC.

J is TRBJ1-1 and V is TRBV9; D gene uncertain. The germline V gene encodes CDR1 SGDLS and CDR2 YYNGEE. Trimming stripped 0 bases from V and 5 bases from J, with 11 bases between. The CDR3 is made up of 14 amino acids. CDR3 nucleotide sequence: TGTGCCAGCAGCGTAGATTCCGCGGGGACTGAAGCTTTCTTT. Protein product: CASSVDSAGTEAFF. The whole variable domain, remainder taken from reference TRBV9 and TRBJ1-1, is DSGVTQTPKHLITATGQRVTLRCSPRSGDLSVYWYQQSLDQGLQFLIQYYNGEERAKGNILERFSAQQFPDLHSELNLSSLELGDSALYFCASSVDSAGTEAFFGQGTRLTVV.

CDR3: CASKKPGQNYEQYF. CDR3 coding DNA: TGTGCCAGCAAAAAACCGGGACAGAACTACGAGCAGTACTTC. This sequence joins TRBV27 and TRBJ2-7; TRBD1 matches 7 bases. The CDR3 loop spans 14 amino acids. CDR1 and CDR2 (germline): MNHEY, SMNVEV (reference sequence). V lost 7 bases and J lost 3; bases outside the gene matches: 9.

The V call is TRBV28, the J call TRBJ2-2; TRBD2 aligns across 8 bases. Germline CDR1 and CDR2: MDHEN and SYDVKM. The V segment lost 7 bases and the J segment 4 bases; nucleotides outside the gene matches: 11. The CDR3 extends over 16 amino acids. CDR3 protein: CASTSGGAIGTGELFF. CDR3 nucleotide sequence: TGTGCCAGCACCTCCGGGGGGGCTATAGGCACCGGGGAGCTGTTTTTT.

The CDR3 DNA sequence: TGTGCCAGCAGTTCGCCGGGACAGCTAGCCTACGAGCAGTACTTC. This sequence encodes CASSSPGQLAYEQYF. The chain combines TRBV28 with TRBJ2-7; TRBD1 matches 7 bases. The germline CDR1 and CDR2 sequences are MDHEN and SYDVKM. The CDR3 runs to 15 residues. The junction had 8 bases not matched to a gene; V was cut back by 4 bases and J by 2 bases.

This chain joins TRBV4-2 and TRBJ2-7; 9 bases are a match to TRBD1. Trimming at V came to 0 bases and at J to 5 bases, leaving 2 bases not matched to a gene. Germline CDR1 reads LGHNA; CDR2 reads YNFKEQ. The CDR3 spans 14 residues. The CDR3 nucleotides read TGTGCCAGCAGCCAAGAGGGGACAGGGAACGAGCAGTACTTC. This codes for CASSQEGTGNEQYF.

The chain employs TRBV28 and TRBJ2-1; the D gene is possibly TRBD2 (7 bases). This CDR3 is built from 15 residues. Germline V gives CDR1 MDHEN, CDR2 SYDVKM. V dropped 6 bases and J dropped 8 bases, with 20 bases sitting between them. CDR3 amino acids: CASSPQLAGADEQFF. CDR3 DNA: TGTGCCAGCAGCCCCCAGTTGGCGGGGGCTGATGAGCAGTTCTTC.

The chain links TRBV18 to TRBJ1-1; D call uncertain. Looked up from germline, CDR1 is KGHSH and CDR2 is LQKENI. The V end was cut by 3 bases, the J end by 3 bases, with 8 bases between. CDR3 length equals 13 residues. CDR3 DNA: TGTGCCAGCTCACCGGGGAGAGACACTGAAGCTTTCTTT. Its protein is CASSPGRDTEAFF.

The chain carries TRBV30 and TRBJ1-2; D uncertain. V dropped 0 bases and J dropped 8 bases, with 10 bases sitting between them. The CDR3 covers 12 residues. The germline V gene has CDR1 GTSNPN and CDR2 SVGIG (reference sequence). CDR3 residues: CAWSVGSRGYTF. DNA of the CDR3: TGTGCCTGGAGTGTGGGTTCGAGGGGCTACACCTTC.

This chain connects TRBV5-1 to TRBJ1-5; D gene uncertain. V lost 4 bases and J lost 0, with 14 bases in between. The germline V gene has CDR1 SGHRS and CDR2 YFSETQ. The CDR3 totals 16 residues. This CDR3 reads CASSLGGSYSNQPQHF. In DNA form, the CDR3 reads TGCGCCAGCAGCCTGGGTGGGAGCTATAGCAATCAGCCCCAGCATTTT.

This clone was counted a single time. Germline and junction disagree at one end, which may indicate a read error. The genes are TRBV6-1 and TRBJ1-2; D possibly corresponds to TRBD1 (5 bases). The germline gives CDR1 MNHNS, CDR2 SASEGT. The CDR3 length is 14 residues. CDR3 loop: CASREDSTHSGYTF. The CDR3, as DNA: TGTGCCAGCAGGGAAGACAGCACGCACTCTGGCTACACCTTC.